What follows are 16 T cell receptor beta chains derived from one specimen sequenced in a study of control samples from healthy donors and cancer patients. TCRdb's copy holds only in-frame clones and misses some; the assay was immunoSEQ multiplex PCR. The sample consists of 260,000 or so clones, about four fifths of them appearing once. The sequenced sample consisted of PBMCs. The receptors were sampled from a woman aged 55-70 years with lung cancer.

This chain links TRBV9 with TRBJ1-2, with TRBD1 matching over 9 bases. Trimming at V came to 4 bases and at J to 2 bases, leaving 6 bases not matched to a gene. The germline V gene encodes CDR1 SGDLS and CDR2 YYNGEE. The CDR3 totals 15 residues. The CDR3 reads CASSPGTGQNYGYTF. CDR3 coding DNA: TGTGCCAGCAGCCCAGGGACAGGGCAGAACTATGGCTACACCTTC.

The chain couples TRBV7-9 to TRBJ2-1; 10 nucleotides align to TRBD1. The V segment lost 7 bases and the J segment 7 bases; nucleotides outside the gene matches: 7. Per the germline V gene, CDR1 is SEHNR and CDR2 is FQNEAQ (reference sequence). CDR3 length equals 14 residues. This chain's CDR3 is CASTSGQGWNEQFF. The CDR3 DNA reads TGTGCCAGCACATCGGGACAGGGGTGGAATGAGCAGTTCTTC.

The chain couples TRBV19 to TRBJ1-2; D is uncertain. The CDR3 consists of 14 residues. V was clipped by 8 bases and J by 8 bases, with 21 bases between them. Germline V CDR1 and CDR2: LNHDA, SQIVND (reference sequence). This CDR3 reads CASQTEQTTRGYTF. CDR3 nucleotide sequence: TGTGCCAGTCAAACGGAGCAGACCACCCGGGGCTACACCTTC.

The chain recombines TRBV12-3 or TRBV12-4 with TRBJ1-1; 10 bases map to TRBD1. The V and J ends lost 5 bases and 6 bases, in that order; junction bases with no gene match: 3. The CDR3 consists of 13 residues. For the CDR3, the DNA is TGTGCCAGCAGTAGGGACAGGGGTGCTGAAGCTTTCTTT. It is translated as CASSRDRGAEAFF.

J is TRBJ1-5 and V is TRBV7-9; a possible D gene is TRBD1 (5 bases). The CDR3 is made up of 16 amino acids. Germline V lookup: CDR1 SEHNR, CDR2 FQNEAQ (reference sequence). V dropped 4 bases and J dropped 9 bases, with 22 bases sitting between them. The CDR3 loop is CASSSTTENGVWPQHF. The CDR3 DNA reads TGTGCCAGCAGCTCGACGACAGAGAATGGAGTATGGCCCCAGCATTTT.

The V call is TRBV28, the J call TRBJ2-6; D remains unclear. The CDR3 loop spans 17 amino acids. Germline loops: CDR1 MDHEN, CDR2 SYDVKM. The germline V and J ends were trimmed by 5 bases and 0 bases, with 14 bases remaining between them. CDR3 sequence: CASSTLQRTSGANVLTF. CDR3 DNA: TGTGCCAGCAGTACCTTACAGAGAACCTCTGGGGCCAACGTCCTGACTTTC.

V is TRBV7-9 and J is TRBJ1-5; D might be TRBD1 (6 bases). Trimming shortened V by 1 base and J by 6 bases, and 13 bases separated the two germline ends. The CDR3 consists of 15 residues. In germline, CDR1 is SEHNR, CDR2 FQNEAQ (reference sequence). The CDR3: CASSLDAGEAQPQHF. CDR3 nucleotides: TGTGCCAGCAGCTTAGATGCAGGGGAAGCTCAGCCCCAGCATTTT. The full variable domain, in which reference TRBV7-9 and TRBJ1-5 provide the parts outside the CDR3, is DTGVSQNPRHKITKRGQNVTFRCDPISEHNRLYWYRQTLGQGPEFLTYFQNEAQLEKSRLLSDRFSAERPKGSFSTLEIQRTEQGDSAMYLCASSLDAGEAQPQHFGDGTRLSIL.

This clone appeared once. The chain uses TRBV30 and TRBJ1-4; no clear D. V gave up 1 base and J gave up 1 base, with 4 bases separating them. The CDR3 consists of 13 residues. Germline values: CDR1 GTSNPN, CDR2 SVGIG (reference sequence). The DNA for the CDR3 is TGTGCCTGGAGTGATGGAACTAATGAAAAACTGTTTTTT. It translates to CAWSDGTNEKLFF.

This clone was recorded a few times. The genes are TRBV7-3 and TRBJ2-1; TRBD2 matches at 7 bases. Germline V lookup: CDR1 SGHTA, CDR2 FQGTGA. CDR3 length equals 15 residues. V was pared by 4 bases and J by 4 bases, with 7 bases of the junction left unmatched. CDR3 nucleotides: TGTGCCAGCAGCTCACTAGAGGGAGGGTACAATGAGCAGTTCTTC. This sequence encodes CASSSLEGGYNEQFF.

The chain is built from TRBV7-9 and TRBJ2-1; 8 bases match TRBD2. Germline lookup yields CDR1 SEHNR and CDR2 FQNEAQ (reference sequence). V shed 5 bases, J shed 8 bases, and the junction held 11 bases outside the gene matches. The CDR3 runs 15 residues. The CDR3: CASSVRSGSGHEQFF. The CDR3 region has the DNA TGTGCCAGCAGCGTCCGGAGCGGGAGTGGTCATGAGCAGTTCTTC.

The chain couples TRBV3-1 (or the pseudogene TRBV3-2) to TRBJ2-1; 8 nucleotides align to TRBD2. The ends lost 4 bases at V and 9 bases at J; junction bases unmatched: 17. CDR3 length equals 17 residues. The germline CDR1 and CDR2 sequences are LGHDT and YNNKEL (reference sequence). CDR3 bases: TGTGCCAGCAGCCCTCGTTCGGCGGGGGGAGAACGTGGTGAGCAGTTCTTC. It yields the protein CASSPRSAGGERGEQFF.

The CDR3 DNA is TGTGCCAGCAGCCCTAGCGGGAGGAGGTACACCGGGGAGCTGTTTTTT. This translates into CASSPSGRRYTGELFF. This chain joins TRBV11-3 and TRBJ2-2; TRBD2 agrees at 11 bases. V lost 5 bases, J lost 3 bases, and 5 bases stayed unmatched. Germline V gene lookup returns CDR1 SGHNT and CDR2 YENEEA. This CDR3 region has 16 residues.

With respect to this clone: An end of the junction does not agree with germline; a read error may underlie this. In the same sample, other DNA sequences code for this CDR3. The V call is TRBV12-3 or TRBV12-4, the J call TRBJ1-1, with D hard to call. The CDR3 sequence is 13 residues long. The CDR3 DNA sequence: TGTGCCAGCAGTTCCGGACTGAACACTGAAGCCTTCTTT. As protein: CASSSGLNTEAFF.

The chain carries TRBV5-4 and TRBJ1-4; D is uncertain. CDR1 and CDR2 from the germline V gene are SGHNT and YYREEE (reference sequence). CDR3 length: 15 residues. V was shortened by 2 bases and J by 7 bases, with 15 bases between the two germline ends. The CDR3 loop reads CASSLGGPRAEKLFF. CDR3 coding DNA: TGTGCCAGCAGCTTAGGTGGCCCACGGGCTGAAAAACTGTTTTTT.

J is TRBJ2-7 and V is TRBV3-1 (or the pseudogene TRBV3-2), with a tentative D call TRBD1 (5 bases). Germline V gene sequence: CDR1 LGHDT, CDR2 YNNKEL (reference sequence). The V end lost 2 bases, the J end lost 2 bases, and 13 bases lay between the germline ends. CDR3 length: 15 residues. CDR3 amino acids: CASSQQWTRAYEQYF. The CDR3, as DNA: TGTGCCAGCAGCCAACAGTGGACCAGGGCCTACGAGCAGTACTTC.

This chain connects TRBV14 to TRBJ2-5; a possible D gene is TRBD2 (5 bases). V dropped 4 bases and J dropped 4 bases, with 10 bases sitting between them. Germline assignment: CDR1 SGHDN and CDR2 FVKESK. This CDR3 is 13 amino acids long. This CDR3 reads CASSPRAGETQYF. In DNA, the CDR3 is TGTGCCAGCAGCCCCCGCGCGGGAGAGACCCAGTACTTC.